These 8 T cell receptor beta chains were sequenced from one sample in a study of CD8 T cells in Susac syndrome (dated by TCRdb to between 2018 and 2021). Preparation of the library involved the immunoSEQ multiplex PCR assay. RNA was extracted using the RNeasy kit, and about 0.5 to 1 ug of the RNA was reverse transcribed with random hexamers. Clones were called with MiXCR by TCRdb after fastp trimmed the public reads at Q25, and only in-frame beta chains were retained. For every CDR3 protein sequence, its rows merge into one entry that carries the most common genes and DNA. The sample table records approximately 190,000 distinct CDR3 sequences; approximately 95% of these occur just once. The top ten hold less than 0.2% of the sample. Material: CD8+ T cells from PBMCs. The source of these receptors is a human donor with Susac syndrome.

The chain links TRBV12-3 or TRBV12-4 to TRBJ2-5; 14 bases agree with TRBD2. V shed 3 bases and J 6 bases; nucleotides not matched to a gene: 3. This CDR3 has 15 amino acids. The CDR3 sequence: CASSFGTSGRKTQYF. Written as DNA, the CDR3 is TGTGCCAGCAGTTTCGGGACTAGCGGGAGAAAGACCCAGTACTTC.

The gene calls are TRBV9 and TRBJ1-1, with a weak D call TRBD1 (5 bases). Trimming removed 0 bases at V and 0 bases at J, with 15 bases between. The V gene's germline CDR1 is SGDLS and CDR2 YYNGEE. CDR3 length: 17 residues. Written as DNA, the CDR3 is TGTGCCAGCAGCGTAGCCCCGGAGAGACAGTTGAACACTGAAGCTTTCTTT. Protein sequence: CASSVAPERQLNTEAFF.

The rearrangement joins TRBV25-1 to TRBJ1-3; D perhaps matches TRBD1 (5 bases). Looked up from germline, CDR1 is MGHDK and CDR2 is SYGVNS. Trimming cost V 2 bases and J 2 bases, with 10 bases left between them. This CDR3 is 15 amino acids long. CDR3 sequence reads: CASSERDSPGNTIYF. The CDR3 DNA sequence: TGTGCCAGCAGTGAAAGGGACTCGCCTGGAAACACCATATATTTT.

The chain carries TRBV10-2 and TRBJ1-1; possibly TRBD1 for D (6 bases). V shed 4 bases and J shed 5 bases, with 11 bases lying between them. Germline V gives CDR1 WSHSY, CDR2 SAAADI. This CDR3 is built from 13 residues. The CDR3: CASSVGGETEAFF. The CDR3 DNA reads TGCGCCAGCAGTGTAGGGGGGGAGACTGAAGCTTTCTTT.

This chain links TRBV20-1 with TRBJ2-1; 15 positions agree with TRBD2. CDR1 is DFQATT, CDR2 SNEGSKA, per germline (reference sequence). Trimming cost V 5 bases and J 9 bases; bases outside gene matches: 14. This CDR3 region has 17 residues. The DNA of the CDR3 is TGCAGTGCTTCAACCGGGACTAGCGGGAGGATCAGGAGTGAGCAGTTCTTC. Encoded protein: CSASTGTSGRIRSEQFF.

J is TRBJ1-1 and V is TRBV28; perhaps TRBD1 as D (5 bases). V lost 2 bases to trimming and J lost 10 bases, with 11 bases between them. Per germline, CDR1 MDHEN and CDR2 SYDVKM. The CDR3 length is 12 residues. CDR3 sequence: CASSLVAGLAFF. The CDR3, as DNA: TGTGCCAGCAGTTTAGTAGCAGGGCTAGCTTTCTTT.

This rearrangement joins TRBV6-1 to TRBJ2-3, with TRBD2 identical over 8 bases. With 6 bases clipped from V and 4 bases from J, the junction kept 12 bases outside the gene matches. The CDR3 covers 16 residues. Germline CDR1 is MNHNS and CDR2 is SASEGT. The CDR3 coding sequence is TGTGCCAGCAGCCGCGGGGCGGGAGGATCCCCAGATACGCAGTATTTT. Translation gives CASSRGAGGSPDTQYF.

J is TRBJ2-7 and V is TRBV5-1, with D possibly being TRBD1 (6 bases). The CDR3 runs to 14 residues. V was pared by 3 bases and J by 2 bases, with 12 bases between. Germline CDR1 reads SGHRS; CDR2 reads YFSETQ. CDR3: CASSSRTVAYEQYF. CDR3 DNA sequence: TGCGCCAGCAGCTCGAGGACAGTAGCCTACGAGCAGTACTTC. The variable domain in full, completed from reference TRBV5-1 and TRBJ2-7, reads KAGVTQTPRYLIKTRGQQVTLSCSPISGHRSVSWYQQTPGQGLQFLFEYFSETQRNKGNFPGRFSGRQFSNSRSEMNVSTLELGDSALYLCASSSRTVAYEQYFGPGTRLTVT.